This record looks at one T cell receptor beta chain sequence and its context. The data derive from a study of blood T cell repertoires in COVID-19. Profiling relied on immunoSEQ multiplex PCR, and the TCRdb table lists in-frame clones only, not all of them. The sample consists of 50,000 to 65,000 clones, around nine tenths of them appearing once. CDR1 and CDR2 from the germline V gene are SGHTS and YDEGEE. Trimming stripped 6 bases from V and 7 bases from J, with 14 bases between. The CDR3 loop spans 13 amino acids. This chain connects TRBV5-8 to TRBJ2-1, with a weak D call TRBD1 (6 bases). Sequenced: peripheral blood. This TCR was recovered from a man in his 60s with acute or convalescent COVID-19. DNA for the CDR3: TGTGCCAGCATCCACTTTAGGGGGAATGAGCAGTTCTTC. Translated: CASIHFRGNEQFF. Full variable domain (rest looked up from reference TRBV5-8 and TRBJ2-1): EAGVTQSPTHLIKTRGQQATLRCSPISGHTSVYWYQQALGLGLQFLLWYDEGEERNRGNFPPRFSGRQFPNYSSELNVNALELEDSALYLCASIHFRGNEQFFGPGTRLTVL.